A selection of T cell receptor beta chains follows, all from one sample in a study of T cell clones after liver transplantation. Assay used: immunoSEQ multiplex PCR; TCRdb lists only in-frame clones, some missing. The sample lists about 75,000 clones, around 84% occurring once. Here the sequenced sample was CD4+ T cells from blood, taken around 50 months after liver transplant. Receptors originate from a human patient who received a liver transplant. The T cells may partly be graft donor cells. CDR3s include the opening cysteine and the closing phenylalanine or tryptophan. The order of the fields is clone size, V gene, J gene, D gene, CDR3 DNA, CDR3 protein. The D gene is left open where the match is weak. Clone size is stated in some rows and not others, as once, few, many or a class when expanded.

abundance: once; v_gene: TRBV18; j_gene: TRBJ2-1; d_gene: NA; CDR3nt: TGTGCCAGCTCACCGGATCCCTCCTACAATGAGCAGTTCTTC; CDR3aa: CASSPDPSYNEQFF
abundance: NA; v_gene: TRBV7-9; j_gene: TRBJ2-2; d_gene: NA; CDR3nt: TGTGCCAGCAGCTTAGCACTAGGACATGCCGGGAACACCGGGGAGCTGTTTTTT; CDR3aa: CASSLALGHAGNTGELFF
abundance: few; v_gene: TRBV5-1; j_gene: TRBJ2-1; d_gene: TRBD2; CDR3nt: TGCGCCAGCAGCTTGTACGGGACTAGCGGGGGGGCCCGAAGTGAGCAGTTCTTC; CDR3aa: CASSLYGTSGGARSEQFF
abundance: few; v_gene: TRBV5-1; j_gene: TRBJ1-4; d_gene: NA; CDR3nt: TGCGCCAGCAGCTTCGCGGGGCTGGCTAATGAAAAACTGTTTTTT; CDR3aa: CASSFAGLANEKLFF
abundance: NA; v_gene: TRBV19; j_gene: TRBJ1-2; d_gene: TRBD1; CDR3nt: TGTGCCAGTAGCCCACAACAGGGGGCGCGTAGGTTTGGCTACACCTTC; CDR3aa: CASSPQQGARRFGYTF
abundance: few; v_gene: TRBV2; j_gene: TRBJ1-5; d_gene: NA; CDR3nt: TGTGCCAGCAGTGCTGGGAATAGGTACAGGAATCAGCCCCAGCATTTT; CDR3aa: CASSAGNRYRNQPQHF
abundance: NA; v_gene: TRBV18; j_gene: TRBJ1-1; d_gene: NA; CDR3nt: TGTGCCAGCTCACCCACACAGAACACTGAAGCTTTCTTT; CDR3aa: CASSPTQNTEAFF
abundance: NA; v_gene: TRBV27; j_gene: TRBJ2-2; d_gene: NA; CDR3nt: TGTGCCAGCAGAGAGGAACCAGGGACTCACACCGGGGAGCTGTTTTTT; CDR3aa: CASREEPGTHTGELFF
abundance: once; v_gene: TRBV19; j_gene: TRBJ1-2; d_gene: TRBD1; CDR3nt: TGTGCCAGTAAGACGACAGGGGTCCGCTATGGCTACACCTTC; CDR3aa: CASKTTGVRYGYTF
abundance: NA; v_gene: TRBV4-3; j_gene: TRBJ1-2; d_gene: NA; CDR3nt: TGCGCCAGCAGCCAAGATCTTAACAGGCCCTACACCTTC; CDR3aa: CASSQDLNRPYTF
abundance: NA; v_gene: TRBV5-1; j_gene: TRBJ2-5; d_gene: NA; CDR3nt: TGCGCCAGCAGCCCACCAACAGGGGGGGAAGAGACCCAGTACTTC; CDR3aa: CASSPPTGGEETQYF
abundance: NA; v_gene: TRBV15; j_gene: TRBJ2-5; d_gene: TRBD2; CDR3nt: TGTGCCACCAGCAGAGGGGGCGCGGGGGGAGAGACCCAGTACTTC; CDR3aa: CATSRGGAGGETQYF
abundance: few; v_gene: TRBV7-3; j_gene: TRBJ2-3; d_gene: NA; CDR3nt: TGTGCCAGCAGCGTGACTAGGTCAGATACGCAGTATTTT; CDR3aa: CASSVTRSDTQYF
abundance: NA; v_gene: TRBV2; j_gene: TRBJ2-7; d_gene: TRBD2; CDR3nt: TGTGCCAGCACGCCCGGGGGGGGGCTTTACGAGCAGTACTTC; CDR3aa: CASTPGGGLYEQYF
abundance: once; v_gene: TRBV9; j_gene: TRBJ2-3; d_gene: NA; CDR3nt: TGTGCCAGCAGCGTAGGTCGAAACACAGATACGCAGTATTTT; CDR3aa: CASSVGRNTDTQYF
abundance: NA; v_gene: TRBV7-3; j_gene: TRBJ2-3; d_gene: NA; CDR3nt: TGTGCCAGCAGCTTCGAGGGAGCAGATACGCAGTATTTT; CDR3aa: CASSFEGADTQYF
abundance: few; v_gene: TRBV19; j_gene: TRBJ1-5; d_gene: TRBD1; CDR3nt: TGTGCCAGTAGTACTACAGGGGGCCGAAATCAGCCCCAGCATTTT; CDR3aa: CASSTTGGRNQPQHF
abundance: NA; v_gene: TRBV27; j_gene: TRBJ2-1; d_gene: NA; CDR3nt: TGTGCCAGCAGTTCCCAGATCATCGGAGGGCCGTCCTACAATGAGCAGTTCTTC; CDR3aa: CASSSQIIGGPSYNEQFF
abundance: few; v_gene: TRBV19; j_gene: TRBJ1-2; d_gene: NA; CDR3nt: TGTGCCAGTAGGCGACCCGGACAGAATGGCTACACCTTC; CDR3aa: CASRRPGQNGYTF
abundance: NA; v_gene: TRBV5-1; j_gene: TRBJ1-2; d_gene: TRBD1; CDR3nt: TGCGCCAGCAGCAGAGGACAGGGGGAGGATGGCTACACCTTC; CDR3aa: CASSRGQGEDGYTF
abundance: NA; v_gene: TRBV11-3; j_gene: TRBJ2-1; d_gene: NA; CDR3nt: TGTGCCAGCAGCTCCCCCGTGGGTAATGAGCAGTTCTTC; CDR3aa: CASSSPVGNEQFF
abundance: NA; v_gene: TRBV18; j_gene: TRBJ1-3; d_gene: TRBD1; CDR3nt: TGTGCCAGCTCACGCGCCGACAGGGCGGTACTTGGAAACACCATATATTTT; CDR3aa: CASSRADRAVLGNTIYF
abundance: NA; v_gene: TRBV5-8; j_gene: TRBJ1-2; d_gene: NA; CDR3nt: TGTGCCAGCAGCTTGGTGCGGGTAGGTGGCTACACCTTC; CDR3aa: CASSLVRVGGYTF
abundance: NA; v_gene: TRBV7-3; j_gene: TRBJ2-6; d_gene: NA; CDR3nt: TGTGCCAGCGGTATGAAGACTGAGCCCAACGTCCTGACTTTC; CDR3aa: CASGMKTEPNVLTF
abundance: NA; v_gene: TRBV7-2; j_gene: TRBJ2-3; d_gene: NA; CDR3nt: TGTGCCAGCAGCTTATTCCCAAGGCTCACAGATACGCAGTATTTT; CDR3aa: CASSLFPRLTDTQYF
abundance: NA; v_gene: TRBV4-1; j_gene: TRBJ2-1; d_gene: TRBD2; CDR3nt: TGCGCCAGCAGTTCCAGCCCCGGACGTCGACTAGCGGGAGGCCCTAGGAATGAGCAGTTCTTC; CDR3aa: CASSSSPGRRLAGGPRNEQFF
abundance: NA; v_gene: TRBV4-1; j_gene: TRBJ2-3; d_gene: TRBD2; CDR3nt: TGCGCCAGCAGCCAAGTAGGGCTAGCGGCAAATACGCAGTATTTT; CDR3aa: CASSQVGLAANTQYF
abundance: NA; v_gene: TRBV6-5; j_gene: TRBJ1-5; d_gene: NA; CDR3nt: TGTGCCAGCAGCGAGAGCCAGGGGAACAATCAGCCCCAGCATTTT; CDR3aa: CASSESQGNNQPQHF
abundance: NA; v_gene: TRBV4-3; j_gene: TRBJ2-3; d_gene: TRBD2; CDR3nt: TGCGCCAGCAGCCAAGACCTGCGGGGGGGCTATGATACGCAGTATTTT; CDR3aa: CASSQDLRGGYDTQYF
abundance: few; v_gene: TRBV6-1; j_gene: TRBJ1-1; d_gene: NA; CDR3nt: TGTGCCAGCAGTGACGCTCGTGTGGCAGGGCGTACTGAAGCTTTCTTT; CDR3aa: CASSDARVAGRTEAFF
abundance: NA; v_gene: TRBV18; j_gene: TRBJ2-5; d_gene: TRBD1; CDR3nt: TGTGCCAGCTCACCCGGGACAGTCCAAGAGACCCAGTACTTC; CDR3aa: CASSPGTVQETQYF
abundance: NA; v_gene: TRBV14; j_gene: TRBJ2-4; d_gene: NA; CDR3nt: TGTGCCAGCAGCCAAGTTCGGGGCGGCCATAACATTCAGTACTTC; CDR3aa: CASSQVRGGHNIQYF
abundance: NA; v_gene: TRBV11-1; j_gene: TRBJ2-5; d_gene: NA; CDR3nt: TGTGCCAGCAGCTTCGTGGGGGAAGAGACCCAGTACTTC; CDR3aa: CASSFVGEETQYF
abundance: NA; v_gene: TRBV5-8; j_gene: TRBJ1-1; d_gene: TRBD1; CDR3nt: TGTGCCAGCAGCTTCAGGGGGGAAGCTTTCTTT; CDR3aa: CASSFRGEAFF
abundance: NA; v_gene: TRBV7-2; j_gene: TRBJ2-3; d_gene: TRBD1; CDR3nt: TGTGCCAGCAGCTTATTGGGACAGGGAGCTCAGGATACGCAGTATTTT; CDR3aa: CASSLLGQGAQDTQYF
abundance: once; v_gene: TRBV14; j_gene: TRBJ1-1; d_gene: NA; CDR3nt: TGTGCCAGCAGCCAAAGGACCTTAATTCCAAACACTGAAGCTTTCTTT; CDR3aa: CASSQRTLIPNTEAFF
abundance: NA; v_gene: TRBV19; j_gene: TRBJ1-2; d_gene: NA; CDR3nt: TGTGCCAGTAGTATTCGGTCAGGGTTCTATGGCTACACCTTC; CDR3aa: CASSIRSGFYGYTF
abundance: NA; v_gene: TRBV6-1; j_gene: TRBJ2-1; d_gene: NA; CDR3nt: TGTGCCAGCACCCTATGGGAAGGGTCCTACAATGAGCAGTTCTTC; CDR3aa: CASTLWEGSYNEQFF
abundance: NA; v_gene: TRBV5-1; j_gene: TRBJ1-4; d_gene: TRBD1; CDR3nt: TGCGCCAGCAGCTTGGACAGGGGCGGAGACGAAAAACTGTTTTTT; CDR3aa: CASSLDRGGDEKLFF
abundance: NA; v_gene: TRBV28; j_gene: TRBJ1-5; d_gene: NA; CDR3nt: TGTGCCAGCAGTAGCCGTTTAGGGTACCAGCCCCAGCATTTT; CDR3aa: CASSSRLGYQPQHF
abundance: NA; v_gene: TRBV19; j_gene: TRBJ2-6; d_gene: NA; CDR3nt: TGTGCCAGTAGTATAGCTTTGTCGGGGGCCAACGTCCTGACTTTC; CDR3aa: CASSIALSGANVLTF
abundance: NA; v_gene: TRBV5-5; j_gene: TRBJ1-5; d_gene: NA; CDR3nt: TGTGCCAGCAGCTTGGTCCTGAAAGGGCCCCAGCATTTT; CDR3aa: CASSLVLKGPQHF
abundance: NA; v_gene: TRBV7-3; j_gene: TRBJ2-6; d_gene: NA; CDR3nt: TGTGCCAGCAGCTTAACGCGCTCTGGGGCCAACGTCCTGACTTTC; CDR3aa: CASSLTRSGANVLTF
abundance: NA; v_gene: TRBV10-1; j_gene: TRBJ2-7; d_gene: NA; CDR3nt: TGCGCCAGCACCCCAGGAAAAACCTACGAGCAGTACTTC; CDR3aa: CASTPGKTYEQYF
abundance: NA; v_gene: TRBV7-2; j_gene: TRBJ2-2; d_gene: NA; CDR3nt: TGTGCCAGCAGCCTCTTCCGGGGCACCGGGGAGCTGTTTTTT; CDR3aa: CASSLFRGTGELFF
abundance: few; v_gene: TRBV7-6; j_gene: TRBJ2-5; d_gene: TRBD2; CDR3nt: TGTGCCAGCAGCTTAACTAGCGGGGGGGCCTGGGAGACCCAGTACTTC; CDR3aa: CASSLTSGGAWETQYF
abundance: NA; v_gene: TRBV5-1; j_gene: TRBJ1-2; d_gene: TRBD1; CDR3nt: TGCGCCAGCAGCTTAACAGGGGCCAACCTCTATGGCTACACCTTC; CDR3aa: CASSLTGANLYGYTF
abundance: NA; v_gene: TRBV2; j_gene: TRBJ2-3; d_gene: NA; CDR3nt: TGTGCCAGCAGCCCCCTGGGCACAGATACGCAGTATTTT; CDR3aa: CASSPLGTDTQYF
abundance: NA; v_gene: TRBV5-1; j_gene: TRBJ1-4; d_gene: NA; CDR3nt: TGCGCCAGCAGCAGAGGGGACTTCCGTAATGAAAAACTGTTTTTT; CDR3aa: CASSRGDFRNEKLFF
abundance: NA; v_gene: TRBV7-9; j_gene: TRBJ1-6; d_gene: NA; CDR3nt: TGTGCCAGCAGCTTAGGGATCCGCCTCCCCCTCCACTTT; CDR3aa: CASSLGIRLPLHF
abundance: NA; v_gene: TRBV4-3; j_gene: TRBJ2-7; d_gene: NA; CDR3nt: TGCGCCAGCAGCCTCGAGGCTTGGGGGCCGGGGAGCTCCTACGAGCAGTACTTC; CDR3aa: CASSLEAWGPGSSYEQYF
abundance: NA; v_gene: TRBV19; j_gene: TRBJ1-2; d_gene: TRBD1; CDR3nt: TGTGCCAGTAGTATAGGGACAGGGGGTTTTGGCTACACCTTC; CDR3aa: CASSIGTGGFGYTF
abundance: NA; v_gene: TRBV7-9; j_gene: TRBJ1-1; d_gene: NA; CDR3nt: TGTGCCAGCAGCTTCGACAGGTATAACACTGAAGCTTTCTTT; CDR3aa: CASSFDRYNTEAFF
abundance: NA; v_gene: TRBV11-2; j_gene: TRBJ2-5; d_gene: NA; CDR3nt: TGTGCCAGCAGCTTAGTGATTGAGCAGTGGGAGACCCAGTACTTC; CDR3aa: CASSLVIEQWETQYF